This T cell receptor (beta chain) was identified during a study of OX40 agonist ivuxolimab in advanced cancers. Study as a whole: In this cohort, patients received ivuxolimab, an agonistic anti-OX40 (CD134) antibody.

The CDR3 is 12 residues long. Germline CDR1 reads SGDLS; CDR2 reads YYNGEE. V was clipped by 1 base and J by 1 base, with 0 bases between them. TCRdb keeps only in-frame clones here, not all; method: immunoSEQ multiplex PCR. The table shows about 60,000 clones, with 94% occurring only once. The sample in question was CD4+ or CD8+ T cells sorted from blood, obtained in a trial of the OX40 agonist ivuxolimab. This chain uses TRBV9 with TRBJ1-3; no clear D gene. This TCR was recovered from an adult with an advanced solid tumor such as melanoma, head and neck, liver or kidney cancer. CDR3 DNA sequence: TGTGCCAGCAGCGTATCTGGAAACACCATATATTTT. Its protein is CASSVSGNTIYF. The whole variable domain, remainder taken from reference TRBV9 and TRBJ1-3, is DSGVTQTPKHLITATGQRVTLRCSPRSGDLSVYWYQQSLDQGLQFLIQYYNGEERAKGNILERFSAQQFPDLHSELNLSSLELGDSALYFCASSVSGNTIYFGEGSWLTVV.